This T cell receptor (beta chain) derives from a study of blood T cell repertoires in COVID-19 (dated by TCRdb to about 2020). Background for the entire study: Collaborator samples came from the United States, Italy and Spain and covered acute and convalescent phases of COVID-19. The material from the prospective study consisted of cDNA or gDNA derived from T cells, B-cell-depleted T cells, or PBMCs. Deeply sampled blood TCRbeta repertoires from subjects exposed to, actively infected with, or recovered from COVID-19 were included in the dataset. A freely available public database, intended as a resource for researchers studying the immune response to SARS-CoV-2, is where the repertoires were released. Samples came from the ongoing ImmuneRACE study (first 160 participants) plus 1,254 subjects from 6 global collaborators. The sample metadata nearly always contained a de-identified subject ID, COVID-19 status, age in years and sex. Where available, HLA class I and class II types were taken from metadata supplied by the sample provider and were not determined by assay-based typing.

The research as a whole found: The amount of clinical and demographic metadata varied by source and participant and was provided uncurated.

TCRbeta CDR3 regions were amplified from genomic DNA by means of the immunoSEQ Assay, a bias-controlled multiplex PCR. The original pipeline was this. The number of nucleated cells in each sample was estimated by amplification of reference gene primers within the assay. To quantify the absolute abundance of each unique TCRbeta CDR3 rearrangement, sequence reads were collapsed and filtered. For each sample, productive Simpson clonality was calculated as the square root of Simpson's diversity index across productive rearrangements. TCRdb stores this immuneACCESS table with in-frame sequences only. Part of the clones is absent; in the studies checked, under half of the shortfall reflects unresolved V genes, and no reason is known for the rest. For V, J and clone size, that table is used; D and trimming come from the DNA. In all, the sample holds roughly 290,000 clones, and approximately 88% of those were seen once. The ten largest make up 6% to 7% of the sample.

V ends up 3 bases short and J 2 bases short, with an unmatched junction base count of 4. The cysteine opens and the phenylalanine closes a CDR3 of 17 amino acids. Kept here is only the CDR3 DNA, which spans 51 bases and is read in frame from base 1. The germline V gene encodes CDR1 KGHDR and CDR2 SFDVKD. Points on this clone: The antigen this receptor binds is unknown. No base quality values were provided; no much bigger clone lies one nucleotide off.

Enrolling through a virtual design, the prospective study's participants ranged in age from roughly 18 to 89 years and lived across roughly 23 United States geographic areas. In the prospective study, participants were assigned to cohorts based on the clinical history participants reported in a screening survey and a study questionnaire. For ImmuneRACE Cohort 3, a participant was defined as recovered based on two consecutive negative NP/OP PCR tests, clearance by a healthcare professional, or resolution of symptoms. In the prospective study, whole blood, serum and a nasopharyngeal or oropharyngeal swab were collected from each participant by mobile phlebotomists. Prospective study participants could optionally give additional blood draws and questionnaires over an approximately 2-month period. Before DNA extraction, blood samples from the prospective study were shipped at room temperature or frozen.

The sequence came from a woman aged 40 to 50 who had recovered from COVID-19. The rearrangement joined TRBV24-1 to TRBJ2-1, with 12 bases in between that match TRBD2. Input material: PBMCs or T cells enriched from blood (not recorded which). The CDR3 region: CATSDRTSGIAYNEQFF. The sequenced DNA is TGTGCCACCAGTGATCGGACTAGCGGGATAGCCTACAATGAGCAGTTCTTC.